This T cell receptor (beta chain) was identified during a study of human T cells and chemical hapten exposure. Overall study context: Readings were taken at 6 days from patch tests that had applied 0.01% DPC to the upper back.

Concerning this clonotype itself: Its specificity is not known.

The trim removed 5 bases at V and 7 bases at J, leaving 9 bases unmatched. The CDR3 runs 16 residues. Notes on the study in general: As patch test score rose, PT1 expanded TCR counts tended to rise as well. TCRs at a frequency above 1 in 1000 stayed unchanged with DPC sensitization.

Described time point: patch test 1, 2 weeks after DPC sensitization. This sample's treatment: therapeutic diphenylcyclopropenone sensitization with weekly scalp DPC. As handled by the study authors: Between 23,224 and 690,600 TCRs appeared in each sample, and the median stood at roughly 100,000. MiXCR was run by TCRdb on the RACE reads, yielding one entry per CDR3 protein. The V and J calls and clone size come from TCRdb's table, not from the authors' own analysis. The table records about 69,000 distinct CDR3 sequences, around a third of them present only once. The chain combines TRBV12-3 or TRBV12-4 with TRBJ1-6; 9 positions agree with TRBD1. The sample consisted of whole blood, taken in connection with sensitization to the hapten diphenylcyclopropenone (DPC). The source of this sequence is a man aged 40-49 years with alopecia areata. Some clones in this sample may be carry-over from other donors' samples. CDR3 sequence reads: CASSTTGTGQNSPLHF. The CDR3 nucleotides read TGTGCCAGCAGTACTACCGGGACAGGGCAAAATTCACCCCTCCACTTT.